This T cell receptor (beta chain) was retrieved from a study of CD8 T cells in ankylosing spondylitis. Germline V gene sequence: CDR1 SGDLS, CDR2 YYNGEE. Trimming shortened V by 0 bases and J by 6 bases, and 9 bases separated the two germline ends. The CDR3 has 14 amino acids. TCRdb re-called the 5' RACE reads through MiXCR, storing one row per CDR3 protein. The sample consists of around 280,000 distinct CDR3 sequences, about 20% of them appearing once. The material sequenced was blood, either unsorted or a sorted T cell fraction (not recorded which). The chain carries TRBV9 and TRBJ2-2; a weak D match, TRBD2 (5 bases). The receptor comes from a male donor with ankylosing spondylitis or in good health (not recorded which). The CDR3 region is CASSVANSAGELFF. DNA of the CDR3: TGTGCCAGCAGCGTAGCAAATAGCGCCGGGGAGCTGTTTTTT.